These T cell receptor beta chains were read from a single sample in a study of CD8+CD57+ T cells in acquired aplastic anemia. TCRdb reanalysed the reads using MiXCR and keeps one entry per CDR3 protein. The sample has under 150,000 distinct CDR3 sequences; almost 40% are singletons. The source material was sorted CD4+, CD8+, or CD8+CD57+ T cells (not recorded which) from PBMCs. Receptors originate from a human donor with aplastic anemia. The CDR3 runs from the conserved cysteine through the conserved F or W. The order of the fields is clone size, V gene, D gene, CDR3 length, J gene, CDR3 protein, CDR3 DNA. The D gene is left open where the match is weak. Size is omitted from some rows. Given values are once, few, many or a class for expanded clones.

clone_size: few
v_call: TRBV28
d_call: -
cdr3_length: 15
j_call: TRBJ2-7
cdr3_aa: CASSSPGVTRYEQYF
cdr3_nt: TGTGCCAGCAGCAGCCCAGGGGTGACCCGATACGAGCAGTACTTC

clone_size: -
v_call: TRBV11-1
d_call: -
cdr3_length: 16
j_call: TRBJ1-2
cdr3_aa: CASSGRTATSNYGYTF
cdr3_nt: TGTGCCAGCAGCGGCAGGACAGCTACTTCTAACTATGGCTACACCTTC

clone_size: -
v_call: TRBV27
d_call: -
cdr3_length: 15
j_call: TRBJ1-1
cdr3_aa: CASSLRSGPNTEAFF
cdr3_nt: TGTGCCAGCAGTTTACGATCGGGCCCTAACACTGAAGCTTTCTTT

clone_size: -
v_call: TRBV25-1
d_call: TRBD1
cdr3_length: 17
j_call: TRBJ2-5
cdr3_aa: CASSETRQGRIQETQYF
cdr3_nt: TGTGCCAGCAGTGAGACGCGACAGGGCCGTATCCAAGAGACCCAGTACTTC

clone_size: many
v_call: TRBV9
d_call: -
cdr3_length: 14
j_call: TRBJ1-2
cdr3_aa: CASSVVADNYGYTF
cdr3_nt: TGTGCCAGCAGCGTAGTTGCAGACAACTATGGCTACACCTTC

clone_size: -
v_call: TRBV2
d_call: -
cdr3_length: 13
j_call: TRBJ1-2
cdr3_aa: CASSAGANYGYTF
cdr3_nt: TGTGCCAGCAGTGCGGGGGCTAACTATGGCTACACCTTC

clone_size: -
v_call: TRBV15
d_call: TRBD1
cdr3_length: 15
j_call: TRBJ1-5
cdr3_aa: CATSRGGGPNQPQHF
cdr3_nt: TGTGCCACCAGCAGAGGAGGGGGCCCAAATCAGCCCCAGCATTTT

clone_size: -
v_call: TRBV11-2
d_call: -
cdr3_length: 14
j_call: TRBJ1-2
cdr3_aa: CASSHQQGSGGYTF
cdr3_nt: TGTGCCAGCAGCCATCAACAGGGTAGTGGTGGCTACACCTTC

clone_size: -
v_call: TRBV20-1
d_call: TRBD1
cdr3_length: 14
j_call: TRBJ1-5
cdr3_aa: CSAVQGVSGQPQHF
cdr3_nt: TGCAGTGCTGTACAGGGGGTATCGGGTCAGCCCCAGCATTTT

clone_size: many
v_call: TRBV5-5
d_call: -
cdr3_length: 14
j_call: TRBJ2-2
cdr3_aa: CASSLQGNTGELFF
cdr3_nt: TGTGCCAGCAGCTTGCAGGGAAACACCGGGGAGCTGTTTTTT

clone_size: -
v_call: TRBV7-7
d_call: -
cdr3_length: 13
j_call: TRBJ1-6
cdr3_aa: CASSSAPNSPLHF
cdr3_nt: TGTGCCAGCAGCTCGGCCCCTAATTCACCCCTCCACTTT

clone_size: few
v_call: TRBV6-1
d_call: TRBD1
cdr3_length: 13
j_call: TRBJ1-6
cdr3_aa: CASRDRGDSPLHF
cdr3_nt: TGTGCCAGTCGGGACAGGGGGGATTCACCCCTCCACTTT

clone_size: -
v_call: TRBV4-1
d_call: -
cdr3_length: 15
j_call: TRBJ1-1
cdr3_aa: CASSQHEGGRTGAFF
cdr3_nt: TGCGCCAGCAGCCAACATGAGGGGGGGCGGACTGGAGCTTTCTTT

clone_size: -
v_call: TRBV7-8
d_call: TRBD1
cdr3_length: 13
j_call: TRBJ2-7
cdr3_aa: CASRLDRVYEQYF
cdr3_nt: TGTGCCAGCAGATTAGACAGGGTCTACGAGCAGTACTTC

clone_size: many
v_call: TRBV19
d_call: -
cdr3_length: 13
j_call: TRBJ2-3
cdr3_aa: CASNTAGTDTQYF
cdr3_nt: TGTGCCAGTAATACTGCTGGCACAGATACGCAGTATTTT

clone_size: many
v_call: TRBV4-3
d_call: -
cdr3_length: 15
j_call: TRBJ1-6
cdr3_aa: CASSQEGTYNSPLHF
cdr3_nt: TGCGCCAGCAGCCAGGAGGGTACATATAATTCACCCCTCCACTTT

clone_size: -
v_call: TRBV7-9
d_call: -
cdr3_length: 12
j_call: TRBJ2-7
cdr3_aa: CASSFSWGEQYF
cdr3_nt: TGTGCCAGCAGCTTCTCATGGGGCGAGCAGTACTTC

clone_size: -
v_call: TRBV7-6
d_call: -
cdr3_length: 13
j_call: TRBJ2-7
cdr3_aa: CASSFDNSYEQYF
cdr3_nt: TGTGCCAGCAGCTTCGACAACTCCTACGAGCAGTACTTC

clone_size: many
v_call: TRBV19
d_call: -
cdr3_length: 15
j_call: TRBJ1-5
cdr3_aa: CASSISGVGNQPQHF
cdr3_nt: TGTGCCAGTAGTATATCAGGGGTAGGCAATCAGCCCCAGCATTTT

clone_size: -
v_call: TRBV28
d_call: -
cdr3_length: 16
j_call: TRBJ2-4
cdr3_aa: CASSLSPSARKNIQYF
cdr3_nt: TGTGCCAGCAGTTTATCGCCTAGCGCGCGCAAAAACATTCAGTACTTC

clone_size: -
v_call: TRBV3-1
d_call: TRBD1
cdr3_length: 13
j_call: TRBJ1-2
cdr3_aa: CASAAGGSYGYTF
cdr3_nt: TGTGCCAGCGCCGCAGGGGGAAGCTATGGCTACACCTTC

clone_size: many
v_call: TRBV10-3
d_call: TRBD2
cdr3_length: 17
j_call: TRBJ2-3
cdr3_aa: CAISESEDGGSTDTQYF
cdr3_nt: TGTGCCATCAGTGAGTCGGAGGACGGGGGGTCGACAGATACGCAGTATTTT

clone_size: -
v_call: TRBV19
d_call: -
cdr3_length: 9
j_call: TRBJ1-5
cdr3_aa: CASLQPQHF
cdr3_nt: TGTGCCAGCCTACAGCCCCAGCATTTT

clone_size: few
v_call: TRBV3-1
d_call: TRBD1
cdr3_length: 14
j_call: TRBJ2-7
cdr3_aa: CASSQDRAFYEQYF
cdr3_nt: TGTGCCAGCAGCCAGGACAGGGCCTTCTACGAGCAGTACTTC

clone_size: many
v_call: TRBV20-1
d_call: TRBD1
cdr3_length: 16
j_call: TRBJ1-1
cdr3_aa: CSATPGGGRRNTEAFF
cdr3_nt: TGCAGTGCTACCCCAGGGGGGGGAAGAAGAAACACTGAAGCTTTCTTT

clone_size: -
v_call: TRBV6-1
d_call: TRBD1
cdr3_length: 14
j_call: TRBJ1-1
cdr3_aa: CASIQGAANTEAFF
cdr3_nt: TGTGCCAGCATCCAGGGGGCGGCCAACACTGAAGCTTTCTTT

clone_size: few
v_call: TRBV5-1
d_call: TRBD1
cdr3_length: 14
j_call: TRBJ2-7
cdr3_aa: CASSLGQGTNEQYF
cdr3_nt: TGCGCCAGCAGCCTTGGACAGGGTACTAACGAGCAGTACTTC

clone_size: many
v_call: TRBV6-1
d_call: -
cdr3_length: 16
j_call: TRBJ2-5
cdr3_aa: CASSEVAVGYQETQYF
cdr3_nt: TGTGCCAGCAGTGAAGTGGCAGTGGGGTACCAAGAGACCCAGTACTTC

clone_size: -
v_call: TRBV29-1
d_call: TRBD1
cdr3_length: 13
j_call: TRBJ2-3
cdr3_aa: CSVAGQGTDTQYF
cdr3_nt: TGCAGCGTTGCGGGACAGGGAACAGATACGCAGTATTTT

clone_size: many
v_call: TRBV4-1
d_call: TRBD1
cdr3_length: 15
j_call: TRBJ1-1
cdr3_aa: CASSSPGQGSAEAFF
cdr3_nt: TGCGCCAGCAGCTCGCCGGGACAGGGGTCGGCTGAAGCTTTCTTT

clone_size: -
v_call: TRBV19
d_call: -
cdr3_length: 15
j_call: TRBJ2-5
cdr3_aa: CASSILTGGEETQYF
cdr3_nt: TGTGCCAGTAGTATATTGACAGGTGGGGAAGAGACCCAGTACTTC

clone_size: many
v_call: TRBV20-1
d_call: TRBD2
cdr3_length: 14
j_call: TRBJ2-3
cdr3_aa: CSAYSGGAIDTQYF
cdr3_nt: TGCAGTGCTTATAGCGGGGGGGCGATAGATACGCAGTATTTT

clone_size: many
v_call: TRBV5-6
d_call: -
cdr3_length: 16
j_call: TRBJ1-5
cdr3_aa: CASSSGSTVSNQPQHF
cdr3_nt: TGTGCCAGCAGCTCCGGGAGCACAGTTAGCAATCAGCCCCAGCATTTT

clone_size: once
v_call: TRBV10-3
d_call: TRBD1
cdr3_length: 16
j_call: TRBJ1-2
cdr3_aa: CAISARRPGQGHGYTF
cdr3_nt: TGTGCCATCAGTGCCCGCAGACCGGGACAGGGCCATGGCTACACCTTC

clone_size: many
v_call: TRBV12-3/TRBV12-4
d_call: TRBD1
cdr3_length: 15
j_call: TRBJ1-6
cdr3_aa: CASSFGTGWDSPLHF
cdr3_nt: TGTGCCAGCAGTTTTGGGACAGGGTGGGATTCACCCCTCCACTTT

clone_size: many
v_call: TRBV5-1
d_call: -
cdr3_length: 13
j_call: TRBJ2-7
cdr3_aa: CASSSPGIDEQYF
cdr3_nt: TGCGCCAGCAGCTCTCCAGGGATCGACGAGCAGTACTTC

clone_size: many
v_call: TRBV7-9
d_call: -
cdr3_length: 12
j_call: TRBJ1-1
cdr3_aa: CASSLYNTEAFF
cdr3_nt: TGTGCCAGCAGCCTATATAACACTGAAGCTTTCTTT

clone_size: many
v_call: TRBV12-3/TRBV12-4
d_call: -
cdr3_length: 12
j_call: TRBJ2-3
cdr3_aa: CASSQTRDTQYF
cdr3_nt: TGTGCCAGCAGCCAGACGAGAGATACGCAGTATTTT

clone_size: -
v_call: TRBV6-5
d_call: TRBD1
cdr3_length: 13
j_call: TRBJ1-4
cdr3_aa: CASKQGAGEKLFF
cdr3_nt: TGTGCCAGCAAGCAGGGGGCCGGGGAAAAACTGTTTTTT

clone_size: many
v_call: TRBV20-1
d_call: -
cdr3_length: 13
j_call: TRBJ1-1
cdr3_aa: CSAPQGGVYEAFF
cdr3_nt: TGCAGTGCTCCCCAGGGAGGGGTCTATGAAGCTTTCTTT

clone_size: -
v_call: TRBV19
d_call: -
cdr3_length: 11
j_call: TRBJ1-4
cdr3_aa: CASSIREKLFF
cdr3_nt: TGTGCCAGTAGTATCAGGGAAAAACTGTTTTTT